The rows below give T cell receptor beta chains drawn from one sample of a study of blood T cell repertoires in COVID-19. Sequencing was performed with immunoSEQ multiplex PCR; in TCRdb, only in-frame clones are kept and a portion is missing. This sample has around 100,000 clones, with less than 85% found just once. Input material: peripheral blood. The receptors here all came from a woman in her sixties or seventies with acute or convalescent COVID-19. The CDR3 runs from the conserved cysteine through the conserved F or W. A D gene is named only where the DNA matches it firmly. Rows may omit the clone size; those that give it use once, few, many or a size class.

V: TRBV30; D: .; size: .; J: TRBJ1-1; DNA: TGTGCCTGGAGAGGCCCGGGGGCTGAAGCTTTCTTT; CDR3: CAWRGPGAEAFF
V: TRBV3-1/TRBV3-2; D: .; size: .; J: TRBJ1-6; DNA: TGTGCCAGCAGCCAGGACGGGGGAAATTCACCCCTCCACTTT; CDR3: CASSQDGGNSPLHF
V: TRBV5-6; D: .; size: .; J: TRBJ2-5; DNA: TGTGCCAGCAGCCAGATACAAGAGACCCAGTACTTC; CDR3: CASSQIQETQYF
V: TRBV7-9; D: .; size: once; J: TRBJ1-3; DNA: TGTGCCAGCAGCTTATCGGGGGTCGATTCTGGAAACACCATATATTTT; CDR3: CASSLSGVDSGNTIYF
V: TRBV4-3; D: .; size: .; J: TRBJ1-4; DNA: TGCGCCAGCAGCCAAGATCGAGATGAAAAACTGTTTTTT; CDR3: CASSQDRDEKLFF
V: TRBV9; D: TRBD1; size: .; J: TRBJ1-2; DNA: TGTGCCAGCAGCAGGACAGGAGCTAACTATGGCTACACCTTC; CDR3: CASSRTGANYGYTF
V: TRBV20-1; D: TRBD1; size: .; J: TRBJ1-2; DNA: TGCAGTGCCCAGGGGGCCGAGGGCTACACCTTC; CDR3: CSAQGAEGYTF
V: TRBV9; D: TRBD2; size: .; J: TRBJ2-1; DNA: TGTGCCAGCAGCACGACGAGCGGGGGGGTGTACAATGAGCAGTTCTTC; CDR3: CASSTTSGGVYNEQFF
V: TRBV19; D: .; size: .; J: TRBJ1-1; DNA: TGTGCCAGTAGTCCCGGGGGGGGATCGGGAGCTGAAGCTTTCTTT; CDR3: CASSPGGGSGAEAFF
V: TRBV7-9; D: .; size: .; J: TRBJ2-5; DNA: TGTGCCAGCAGCTTAGCGGGCAGCCAAGAGACCCAGTACTTC; CDR3: CASSLAGSQETQYF
V: TRBV6-7; D: .; size: .; J: TRBJ1-6; DNA: TGTGCCAGCAGTTACAGGGACTTCCTCGGTTCACCCCTCCACTTT; CDR3: CASSYRDFLGSPLHF
V: TRBV18; D: .; size: .; J: TRBJ2-2; DNA: TGTGCCAGCTCAAAAATACCCGGGACTGACGACGGGGAGCTGTTTTTT; CDR3: CASSKIPGTDDGELFF
V: TRBV7-2; D: TRBD2; size: once; J: TRBJ2-7; DNA: TGTGCCAGCAGCGCCAGACTAGCGGGGACCGAGCAGTACTTC; CDR3: CASSARLAGTEQYF
V: TRBV5-1; D: TRBD1; size: .; J: TRBJ1-2; DNA: TGCGCCAGCAGCTGGGACAGGGCGGAGGGCTACACCTTC; CDR3: CASSWDRAEGYTF
V: TRBV6-5; D: .; size: .; J: TRBJ1-3; DNA: TGTGCCAGCAGTTCCTCAGGGAGTCTGGGAAACACCATATATTTT; CDR3: CASSSSGSLGNTIYF
V: TRBV19; D: TRBD1; size: .; J: TRBJ2-1; DNA: TGTGCCAGTAGAATAGGACAGGGGAGGAATGAGCAGTTCTTC; CDR3: CASRIGQGRNEQFF
V: TRBV3-1/TRBV3-2; D: TRBD1; size: .; J: TRBJ1-1; DNA: TGTGCCAGCAGCCGAGGGACAGCGAACACTGAAGCTTTCTTT; CDR3: CASSRGTANTEAFF
V: TRBV7-9; D: .; size: .; J: TRBJ1-4; DNA: TGTGCCAGCAGCTTAAAGGGGGATACGAATGAAAAACTGTTTTTT; CDR3: CASSLKGDTNEKLFF
V: TRBV5-8; D: .; size: .; J: TRBJ1-5; DNA: TGTGCCAGCAGCTTGGGACAGATGGGAAATCAGCCCCAGCATTTT; CDR3: CASSLGQMGNQPQHF
V: TRBV5-1; D: TRBD1; size: .; J: TRBJ1-2; DNA: TGCGCCAGCAGCTTGGATGGACAGGGATATGGCTACACCTTC; CDR3: CASSLDGQGYGYTF
V: TRBV4-1; D: .; size: few; J: TRBJ1-2; DNA: TGCGCCAGCAGCCAAGAAGCGTCTGCAGTTATCTATGGCTACACCTTC; CDR3: CASSQEASAVIYGYTF
V: TRBV5-4; D: .; size: .; J: TRBJ1-2; DNA: TGTGCCAGCAGCCTTATGACAGAGGATGGCTACACCTTC; CDR3: CASSLMTEDGYTF
V: TRBV7-2; D: .; size: .; J: TRBJ1-2; DNA: TGTGCCAGCAGCTTAGGGGGCAACTATGGCTACACCTTC; CDR3: CASSLGGNYGYTF
V: TRBV6-2/TRBV6-3; D: TRBD1; size: .; J: TRBJ1-1; DNA: TGTGCCAGCAGTGACAGGGGGCATACTGAAGCTTTCTTT; CDR3: CASSDRGHTEAFF
V: TRBV29-1; D: .; size: .; J: TRBJ1-2; DNA: TGCAGCGTTGAAGCGGCAGGGCGATATGGCTACACCTTC; CDR3: CSVEAAGRYGYTF
V: TRBV10-3; D: .; size: few; J: TRBJ1-1; DNA: TGTGCCATCACTCAGGGCGATAATACTGAAGCTTTCTTT; CDR3: CAITQGDNTEAFF
V: TRBV4-1; D: .; size: few; J: TRBJ1-3; DNA: TGCGCCAGCAGCCTTTCACTAGCCCTTCAAAATTCTGGAAACACCATATATTTT; CDR3: CASSLSLALQNSGNTIYF
V: TRBV28; D: .; size: .; J: TRBJ1-5; DNA: TGTGCCAGCAGTTTAGGGGAGGGAAGGGGCAATCAGCCCCAGCATTTT; CDR3: CASSLGEGRGNQPQHF
V: TRBV7-6; D: .; size: .; J: TRBJ2-1; DNA: TGTGCCAGCAGCGCAGCTTTAGGGGGTAATGAGCAGTTCTTC; CDR3: CASSAALGGNEQFF
V: TRBV6-5; D: TRBD1; size: .; J: TRBJ1-2; DNA: TGTGCCAGCAGTCCGACAGGGGAGTATGGCTACACCTTC; CDR3: CASSPTGEYGYTF
V: TRBV29-1; D: TRBD1; size: .; J: TRBJ1-1; DNA: TGCAGCGTTGTAGGGGGACAGTTGAACACTGAAGCTTTCTTT; CDR3: CSVVGGQLNTEAFF
V: TRBV7-6; D: .; size: .; J: TRBJ1-1; DNA: TGTGCCAGCAGCTTAGTCAGGGGTTCTGAAGCTTTCTTT; CDR3: CASSLVRGSEAFF
V: TRBV4-2; D: .; size: .; J: TRBJ1-4; DNA: TGTGCCAGCAGCCAAGTTGGGGCAGAAAATGAAAAACTGTTTTTT; CDR3: CASSQVGAENEKLFF
V: TRBV6-1; D: .; size: .; J: TRBJ2-1; DNA: TGTGCCAGCAGTGAAGGAGACATCAATGAGCAGTTCTTC; CDR3: CASSEGDINEQFF
V: TRBV7-2; D: TRBD2; size: once; J: TRBJ2-2; DNA: TGTGCCACTTACGCGTTGACTAGCCCCACCGGGGAGCTGTTTTTT; CDR3: CATYALTSPTGELFF
V: TRBV7-8; D: .; size: .; J: TRBJ2-2; DNA: TGTGCCAGCAGCTTAGTGGGCAGGGAAAACACCGGGGAGCTGTTTTTT; CDR3: CASSLVGRENTGELFF
V: TRBV14; D: .; size: .; J: TRBJ1-4; DNA: TGTGCCAGCAGCCAGGGGAGAAGAAATGAAAAACTGTTTTTT; CDR3: CASSQGRRNEKLFF
V: TRBV28; D: TRBD1; size: .; J: TRBJ1-5; DNA: TGTGCCAGCAGTTTTTACGACAGGGCGATGGCGCCCCAGCATTTT; CDR3: CASSFYDRAMAPQHF
V: TRBV4-1; D: TRBD2; size: .; J: TRBJ2-1; DNA: TGCGCCAGCAGCCAAGATACGGCTAGCGGGGGGAATGAGCAGTTCTTC; CDR3: CASSQDTASGGNEQFF
V: TRBV29-1; D: .; size: once; J: TRBJ2-7; DNA: TGCAGCGTTGGGCAGGGAAGTGTCTACGAGCAGTACTTC; CDR3: CSVGQGSVYEQYF
V: TRBV12-3/TRBV12-4; D: .; size: .; J: TRBJ1-6; DNA: TGTGCCAGCAGGCGGGGACCTAATTCACCCCTCCACTTT; CDR3: CASRRGPNSPLHF
V: TRBV28; D: .; size: .; J: TRBJ1-4; DNA: TGTGCCAGCAGTCAAGACAGAGGTGAGGATTTTTTT; CDR3: CASSQDRGEDFF
V: TRBV7-6; D: TRBD1; size: many; J: TRBJ1-4; DNA: TGTGCCAGCAGCCTCAGGGGGCCTAATGAAAAACTGTTTTTT; CDR3: CASSLRGPNEKLFF
V: TRBV5-1; D: TRBD1; size: .; J: TRBJ1-6; DNA: TGCGCCAGCAGGGGAAGGACAGGGGAAAATTCACCCCTCCACTTT; CDR3: CASRGRTGENSPLHF
V: TRBV20-1; D: .; size: .; J: TRBJ1-6; DNA: TGCAGTGCTAGTGGTCAGATCGATTCACCCCTCCACTTT; CDR3: CSASGQIDSPLHF
V: TRBV7-9; D: TRBD1; size: few; J: TRBJ1-2; DNA: TGTGCCAGCAGCTTGACCGGGGGACAGAGCGGCTACACCTTC; CDR3: CASSLTGGQSGYTF
V: TRBV5-1; D: .; size: few; J: TRBJ1-3; DNA: TGCGCCAGCAGCGAACAGGGTTTAGGTGGAAACACCATATATTTT; CDR3: CASSEQGLGGNTIYF
V: TRBV6-1; D: TRBD1; size: few; J: TRBJ2-1; DNA: TGTGCCAGCAGTGATTGGGACAGGGACTACAATGAGCAGTTCTTC; CDR3: CASSDWDRDYNEQFF
V: TRBV20-1; D: .; size: .; J: TRBJ1-1; DNA: TGCAGTGCTAGTCAACCCCGCGGGGGGGACACTGAAGCTTTCTTT; CDR3: CSASQPRGGDTEAFF
V: TRBV28; D: TRBD2; size: few; J: TRBJ2-3; DNA: TGTGCCAGCAGTTTAATGAGACTAGCGGTCACAGATACGCAGTATTTT; CDR3: CASSLMRLAVTDTQYF
V: TRBV11-2; D: .; size: few; J: TRBJ1-4; DNA: TGTGCCAGCAGCTTAGATCCCGGGTCTGGACTGTTTTTT; CDR3: CASSLDPGSGLFF
V: TRBV9; D: TRBD1; size: .; J: TRBJ2-7; DNA: TGTGCCAGCAGCGTGACAGGGGACTCCTACGAGCAGTACTTC; CDR3: CASSVTGDSYEQYF
V: TRBV3-1/TRBV3-2; D: .; size: .; J: TRBJ2-3; DNA: TGTGCCAGCAGCCAAGAACATATCACAGATACGCAGTATTTT; CDR3: CASSQEHITDTQYF